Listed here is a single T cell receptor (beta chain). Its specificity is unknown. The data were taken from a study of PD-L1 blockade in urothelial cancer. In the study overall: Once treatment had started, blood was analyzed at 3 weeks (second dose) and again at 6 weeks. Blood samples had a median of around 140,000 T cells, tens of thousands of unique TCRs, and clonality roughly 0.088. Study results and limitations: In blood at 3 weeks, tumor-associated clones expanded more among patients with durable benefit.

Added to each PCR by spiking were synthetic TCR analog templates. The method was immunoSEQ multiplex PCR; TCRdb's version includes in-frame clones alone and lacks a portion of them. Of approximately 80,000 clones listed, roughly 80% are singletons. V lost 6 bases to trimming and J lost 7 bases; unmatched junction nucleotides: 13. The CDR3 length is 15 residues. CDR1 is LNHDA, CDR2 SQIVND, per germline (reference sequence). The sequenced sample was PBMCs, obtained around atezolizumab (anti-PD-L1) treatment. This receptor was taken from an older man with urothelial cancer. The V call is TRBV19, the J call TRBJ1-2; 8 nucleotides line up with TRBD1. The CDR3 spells CASSPGQGGGSGYTF. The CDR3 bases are TGTGCCAGTAGCCCCGGACAGGGAGGGGGTTCTGGCTACACCTTC.